Here is one TCR beta chain with its context. No antigen is known for it. The data were obtained in a study of cytomegalovirus exposure and HLA in healthy donors. About the research overall: The roughly 700 first-cohort repertoires shared a platform with the 130 or so validation repertoires, as reported in a later analysis. Study findings and constraints: Most sequenced TCRs were rare (though some public TCRs occurred in many donors). Among TCR beta chains, those listed as cytomegalovirus-associated numbered around 180.

Sequencing was performed with immunoSEQ multiplex PCR; in TCRdb, only in-frame clones are kept and a portion is missing. Found here are approximately 140,000 clones, 86% of them singletons; the top ten hold 2.9%. Among the 120 subjects of the validation cohort, separate from the roughly 670-subject first cohort, were the donors. This CDR3 has 15 amino acids. Germline V CDR1 and CDR2: SGHVS, FNYEAQ. Trimming pared 5 bases from V and 4 bases from J, leaving 17 bases between. This TCR was sampled from a man aged 18 to 30 in good health and CMV-seronegative. The V and J genes are TRBV7-6 and TRBJ2-5; D possibly corresponds to TRBD2 (7 bases). The sample was PBMCs. The CDR3 loop reads CASSRTQGRGETQYF. In DNA form, the CDR3 reads TGTGCCAGCAGCCGCACCCAGGGGAGGGGAGAGACCCAGTACTTC.